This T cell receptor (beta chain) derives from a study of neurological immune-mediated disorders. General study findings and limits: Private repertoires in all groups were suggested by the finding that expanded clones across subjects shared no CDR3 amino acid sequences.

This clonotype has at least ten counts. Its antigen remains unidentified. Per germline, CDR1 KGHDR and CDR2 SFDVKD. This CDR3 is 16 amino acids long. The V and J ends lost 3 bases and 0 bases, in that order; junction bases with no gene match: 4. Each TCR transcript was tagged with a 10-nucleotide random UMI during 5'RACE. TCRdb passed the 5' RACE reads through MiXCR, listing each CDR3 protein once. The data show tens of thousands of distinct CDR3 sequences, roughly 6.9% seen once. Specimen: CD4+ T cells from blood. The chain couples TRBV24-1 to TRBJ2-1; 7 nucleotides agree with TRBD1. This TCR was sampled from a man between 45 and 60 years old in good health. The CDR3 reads CATSDTGVSSYNEQFF. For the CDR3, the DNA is TGTGCCACCAGTGATACAGGGGTGAGCTCCTACAATGAGCAGTTCTTC.